Here is one T cell receptor beta chain with its context. Its antigen remains unidentified. This CDR3 is also generated by other DNA sequences in the sample. Germline CDR1 reads DFQATT; CDR2 reads SNEGSKA (reference sequence). This CDR3 region has 11 residues. Trimming took off 3 bases at V and 7 bases at J, with 7 bases between the two ends. The entry originates in a study of beta chain features in type 1 diabetes. The wider study: All samples combined gave over 100 million sorted cells for examination. Notes on the study in general: Type 1 diabetes patients had TCRB CDR3s that were shorter (moderately but significantly so) in all four CD4+ subsets.

Sorting with CD45RO/CCR7/CD25/CD127/CD95/CD27 yielded naive, central memory, regulatory and stem-like memory CD4+ cells. The entirety of the isolated RNA underwent reverse transcription, so expressed TCRB transcripts were sequenced. Clones were read by immunoSEQ multiplex PCR, and TCRdb kept only the in-frame ones, dropping some. The sample yields a few hundred thousand clones, around 13% seen once. This chain joins TRBV20-1 and TRBJ1-3, with unresolved D. Input material: naive CD4+ T cells from blood. The TCR sequence derives from a woman aged 18-29 years with type 1 diabetes. This CDR3 reads CSASSGNTIYF. In DNA form, the CDR3 reads TGCAGTGCTAGTTCCGGGAACACCATATATTTT.